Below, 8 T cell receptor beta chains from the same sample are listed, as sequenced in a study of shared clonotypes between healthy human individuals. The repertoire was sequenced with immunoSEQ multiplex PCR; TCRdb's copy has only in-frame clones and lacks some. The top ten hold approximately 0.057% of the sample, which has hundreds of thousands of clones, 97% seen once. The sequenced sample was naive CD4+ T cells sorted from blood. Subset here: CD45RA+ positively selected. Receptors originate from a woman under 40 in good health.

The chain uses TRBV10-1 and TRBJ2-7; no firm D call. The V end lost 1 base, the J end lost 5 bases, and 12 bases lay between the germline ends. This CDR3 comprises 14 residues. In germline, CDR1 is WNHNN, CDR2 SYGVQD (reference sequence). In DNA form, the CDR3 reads TGCGCCAGCAGTGAGTTTTCGGCTAGTAACGAGCAGTACTTC. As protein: CASSEFSASNEQYF.

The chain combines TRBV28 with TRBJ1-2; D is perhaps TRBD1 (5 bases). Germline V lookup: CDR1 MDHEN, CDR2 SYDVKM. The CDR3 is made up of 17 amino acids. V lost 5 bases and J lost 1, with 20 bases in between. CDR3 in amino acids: CASSPTPLWGLNYGYTF. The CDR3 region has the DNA TGTGCCAGCAGTCCCACACCACTCTGGGGACTTAACTATGGCTACACCTTC.

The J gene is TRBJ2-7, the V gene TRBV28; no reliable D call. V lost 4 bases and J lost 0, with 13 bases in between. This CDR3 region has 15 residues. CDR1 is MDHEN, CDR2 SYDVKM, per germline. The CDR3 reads CASSSWRGASYEQYF. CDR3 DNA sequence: TGTGCCAGCAGTTCTTGGAGAGGCGCCTCCTACGAGCAGTACTTC. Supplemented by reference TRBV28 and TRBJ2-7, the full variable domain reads DVKVTQSSRYLVKRTGEKVFLECVQDMDHENMFWYRQDPGLGLRLIYFSYDVKMKEKGDIPEGYSVSREKKERFSLILESASTNQTSMYLCASSSWRGASYEQYFGPGTRLTVT.

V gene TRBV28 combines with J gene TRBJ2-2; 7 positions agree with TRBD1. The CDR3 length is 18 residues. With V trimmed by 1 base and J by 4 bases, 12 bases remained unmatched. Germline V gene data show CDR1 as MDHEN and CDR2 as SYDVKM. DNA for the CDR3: TGTGCCAGCAGTTTATTCTCCCCCCAGGGGGTCCTCACCGGGGAGCTGTTTTTT. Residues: CASSLFSPQGVLTGELFF.

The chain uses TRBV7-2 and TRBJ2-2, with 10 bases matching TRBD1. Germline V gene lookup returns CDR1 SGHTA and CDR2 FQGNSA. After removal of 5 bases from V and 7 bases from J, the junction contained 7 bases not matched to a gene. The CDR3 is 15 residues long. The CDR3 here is CASSPRQGAGGELFF. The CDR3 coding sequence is TGTGCCAGCAGCCCTCGACAGGGGGCTGGCGGGGAGCTGTTTTTT.

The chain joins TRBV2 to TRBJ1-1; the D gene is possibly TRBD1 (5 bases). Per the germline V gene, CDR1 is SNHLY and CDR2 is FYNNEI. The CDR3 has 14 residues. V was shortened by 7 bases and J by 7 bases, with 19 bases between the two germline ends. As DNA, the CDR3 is TGTGCCAGCACTAGGGAACCAGGGTCCCGTGAAGCTTTCTTT. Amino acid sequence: CASTREPGSREAFF.

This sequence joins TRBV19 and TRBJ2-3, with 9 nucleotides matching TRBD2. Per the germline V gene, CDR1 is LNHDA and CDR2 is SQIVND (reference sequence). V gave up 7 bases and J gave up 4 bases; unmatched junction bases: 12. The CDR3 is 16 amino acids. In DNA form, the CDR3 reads TGTGCCAGTAACTCCCGGGCGGGAGGGCTGGCAGATACGCAGTATTTT. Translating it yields CASNSRAGGLADTQYF. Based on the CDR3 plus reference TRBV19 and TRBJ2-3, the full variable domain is DGGITQSPKYLFRKEGQNVTLSCEQNLNHDAMYWYRQDPGQGLRLIYYSQIVNDFQKGDIAEGYSVSREKKESFPLTVTSAQKNPTAFYLCASNSRAGGLADTQYFGPGTRLTVL.

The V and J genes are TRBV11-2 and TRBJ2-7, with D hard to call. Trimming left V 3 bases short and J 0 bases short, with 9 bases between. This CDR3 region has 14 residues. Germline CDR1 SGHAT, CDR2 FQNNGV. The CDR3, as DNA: TGTGCCAGCAGCTTGGCGAGGAGCTCCTACGAGCAGTACTTC. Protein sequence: CASSLARSSYEQYF.